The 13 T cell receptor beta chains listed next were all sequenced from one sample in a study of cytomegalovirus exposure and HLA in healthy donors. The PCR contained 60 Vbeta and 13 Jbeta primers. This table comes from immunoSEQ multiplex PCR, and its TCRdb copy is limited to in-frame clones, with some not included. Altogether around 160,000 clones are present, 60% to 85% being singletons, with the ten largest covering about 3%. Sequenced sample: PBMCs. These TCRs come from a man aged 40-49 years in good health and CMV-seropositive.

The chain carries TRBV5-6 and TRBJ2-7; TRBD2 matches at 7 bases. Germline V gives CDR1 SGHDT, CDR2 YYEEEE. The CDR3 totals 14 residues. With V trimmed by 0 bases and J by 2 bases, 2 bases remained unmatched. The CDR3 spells CASSLAGGAYEQYF. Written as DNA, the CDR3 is TGTGCCAGCAGCTTGGCGGGGGGAGCCTACGAGCAGTACTTC.

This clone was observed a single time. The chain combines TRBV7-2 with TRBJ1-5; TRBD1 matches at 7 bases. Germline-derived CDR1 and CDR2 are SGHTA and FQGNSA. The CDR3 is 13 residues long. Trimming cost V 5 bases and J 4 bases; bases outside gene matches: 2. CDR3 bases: TGTGCCAGCAGCCCACAGGGGAATCAGCCCCAGCATTTT. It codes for CASSPQGNQPQHF.

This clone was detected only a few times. The DNA of the CDR3 is TGTGCCAGCAGCCCCGAGACAGGGCCCATCTATGGCTACACCTTC. Translated: CASSPETGPIYGYTF. The chain recombines TRBV9 with TRBJ1-2; the match to TRBD1 covers 7 bases. V lost 4 bases and J lost 4; bases outside the gene matches: 10. This CDR3 comprises 15 residues. Germline values: CDR1 SGDLS, CDR2 YYNGEE.

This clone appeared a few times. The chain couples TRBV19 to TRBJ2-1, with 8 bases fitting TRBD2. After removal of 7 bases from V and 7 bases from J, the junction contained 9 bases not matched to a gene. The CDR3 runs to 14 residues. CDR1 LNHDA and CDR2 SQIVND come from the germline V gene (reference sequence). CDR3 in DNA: TGTGCCAGTATAAAGCGAGCGGGAGCAAATGAGCAGTTCTTC. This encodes CASIKRAGANEQFF.

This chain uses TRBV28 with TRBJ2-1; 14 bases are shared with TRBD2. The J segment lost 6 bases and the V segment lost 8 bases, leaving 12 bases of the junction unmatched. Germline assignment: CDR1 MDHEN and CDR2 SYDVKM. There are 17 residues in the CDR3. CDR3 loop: CASGINLGTSGSNEQFF. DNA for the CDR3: TGTGCCAGCGGAATCAACCTAGGGACTAGCGGGAGCAATGAGCAGTTCTTC.

The CDR3 spells CASSLQGSMGQPQHF. The CDR3 DNA reads as TGTGCCAGCAGTTTACAGGGGAGTATGGGTCAGCCCCAGCATTTT. The V call is TRBV27, the J call TRBJ1-5, with D maybe TRBD1 (6 bases). The V end was cut by 2 bases, the J end by 6 bases, with 14 bases between. This CDR3 spans 15 amino acids. Looked up from germline, CDR1 is MNHEY and CDR2 is SMNVEV (reference sequence).

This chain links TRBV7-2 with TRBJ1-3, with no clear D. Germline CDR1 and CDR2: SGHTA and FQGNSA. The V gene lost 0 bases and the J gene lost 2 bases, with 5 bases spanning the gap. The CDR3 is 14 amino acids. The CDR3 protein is CASSLASPGNTIYF. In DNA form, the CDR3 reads TGTGCCAGCAGCTTAGCGTCTCCTGGAAACACCATATATTTT.

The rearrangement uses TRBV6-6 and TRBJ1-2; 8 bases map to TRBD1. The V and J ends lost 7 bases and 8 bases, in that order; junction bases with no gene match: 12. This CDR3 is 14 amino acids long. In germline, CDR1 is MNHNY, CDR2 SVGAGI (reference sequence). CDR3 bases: TGTGCCAGCACCGTCACCGGGACAGGAGGCGGCTACACCTTC. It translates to CASTVTGTGGGYTF.

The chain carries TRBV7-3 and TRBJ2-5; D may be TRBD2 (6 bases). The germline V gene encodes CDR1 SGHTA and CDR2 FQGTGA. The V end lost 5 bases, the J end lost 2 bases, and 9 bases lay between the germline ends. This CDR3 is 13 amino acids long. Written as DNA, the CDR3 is TGTGCCAGCAGCCTGGGACTTCAAGAGACCCAGTACTTC. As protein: CASSLGLQETQYF.

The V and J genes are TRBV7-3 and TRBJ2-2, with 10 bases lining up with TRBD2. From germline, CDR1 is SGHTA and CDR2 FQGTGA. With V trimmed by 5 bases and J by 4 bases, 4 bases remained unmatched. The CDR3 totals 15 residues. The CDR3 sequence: CASSSGRAFTGELFF. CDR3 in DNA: TGTGCCAGCAGCAGCGGGAGGGCCTTCACCGGGGAGCTGTTTTTT.

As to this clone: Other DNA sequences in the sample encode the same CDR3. CDR3 loop: CASSLTSGSYNEQFF. The CDR3 nucleotides read TGTGCCAGCTCGCTGACTAGCGGCTCCTACAATGAGCAGTTCTTC. V and J are TRBV27 and TRBJ2-1, with 9 nucleotides matching TRBD2. This CDR3 has 15 residues. The germline gives CDR1 MNHEY, CDR2 SMNVEV (reference sequence). V lost 8 bases and J lost 0; bases outside the gene matches: 5.

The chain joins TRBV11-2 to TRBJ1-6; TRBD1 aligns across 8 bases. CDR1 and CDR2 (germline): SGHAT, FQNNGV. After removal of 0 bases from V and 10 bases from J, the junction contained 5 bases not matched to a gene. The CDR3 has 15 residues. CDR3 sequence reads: CASSLDGQGYSPLHF. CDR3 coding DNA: TGTGCCAGCAGCTTAGACGGACAGGGCTACTCACCCCTCCACTTT.

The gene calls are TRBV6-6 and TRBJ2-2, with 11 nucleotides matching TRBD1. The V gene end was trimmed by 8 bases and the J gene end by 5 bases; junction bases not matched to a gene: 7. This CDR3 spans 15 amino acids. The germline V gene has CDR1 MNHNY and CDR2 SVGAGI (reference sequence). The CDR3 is CASCGTGGSTGELFF. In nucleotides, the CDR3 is TGTGCCAGCTGTGGGACAGGGGGAAGTACCGGGGAGCTGTTTTTT.